The rows below give T cell receptor beta chains drawn from one sample of a study of glioma-infiltrating T cells. TCRdb analysed the multiplex PCR reads with MiXCR anew, one entry per CDR3 protein. The table records about 200,000 distinct CDR3 sequences, about 32% of them present only once. Sequences were obtained from glioma tissue, nonneoplastic brain tissue, or PBMCs (not recorded which). These receptors all stem from a human donor with low-grade glioma or glioblastoma, undergoing nonglioma brain surgery, or in good health (not recorded which). Each CDR3 is given with its conserved first and last residue. A D gene is named only where the DNA matches it firmly. Size tells how often a clone was seen (once, few, many) or the class of an expanded clone, and some rows leave it out.

d_gene	v_gene	j_gene	abundance	len	CDR3aa	CDR3nt
TRBD2	TRBV20-1	TRBJ2-1	NA	12	CSAGTRGNEQFF	TGCAGTGCGGGGACTAGAGGCAATGAGCAGTTCTTC
NA	TRBV7-9	TRBJ1-5	many	15	CASSQVGTTNQPQHF	TGTGCCAGCAGCCAGGTGGGGACGACGAATCAGCCCCAGCATTTT
NA	TRBV20-1	TRBJ1-2	many	15	CSASRLGRQPYGYTF	TGCAGTGCTAGTCGTTTAGGCCGACAGCCCTATGGCTACACCTTC
NA	TRBV4-3	TRBJ2-3	many	15	CASSQDPTRTDTQYF	TGCGCCAGCAGCCAAGATCCCACTCGCACAGATACGCAGTATTTT
NA	TRBV14	TRBJ2-7	NA	15	CAGSQDRVKQYEQYF	TGTGCCGGCAGCCAAGATCGGGTTAAGCAATACGAGCAGTACTTC
TRBD2	TRBV25-1	TRBJ2-5	many	15	CANSDQRESQETQYF	TGTGCCAACAGTGACCAGCGGGAGAGCCAAGAGACCCAGTACTTC
TRBD2	TRBV29-1	TRBJ2-7	many	14	CSVLSGLADYEQYF	TGCAGCGTTCTCTCGGGACTAGCGGACTACGAGCAGTACTTC
NA	TRBV19	TRBJ2-1	few	13	CASSIGMSDEQFF	TGTGCCAGTAGTATCGGGATGAGCGATGAGCAGTTCTTC
TRBD2	TRBV4-2	TRBJ2-3	NA	20	CASSQDDPGPLAGVTDAQYF	TGTGCCAGCAGCCAAGACGACCCAGGCCCACTAGCGGGCGTCACAGATGCGCAGTATTTT
NA	TRBV20-1	TRBJ2-7	many	11	CSASEAYEQYF	TGCAGTGCTTCAGAGGCATACGAGCAGTACTTC
NA	TRBV5-1	TRBJ2-7	NA	13	CASSWGRDYEQYF	TGCGCCAGCAGCTGGGGACGGGACTACGAGCAGTACTTC
NA	TRBV4-1	TRBJ2-1	many	12	CASSQERNEQFF	TGCGCCAGCAGTCAGGAGAGGAATGAGCAGTTCTTC
NA	TRBV12-3/TRBV12-4	TRBJ2-3	NA	14	CANSLSGAGDTQYF	TGTGCCAACAGTTTGTCAGGGGCGGGGGATACGCAGTATTTT
TRBD2	TRBV7-6	TRBJ2-1	many	13	CASSFQSGDEQFF	TGTGCTAGCAGCTTCCAAAGCGGGGATGAGCAGTTCTTC
NA	TRBV15	TRBJ2-5	many	13	CATSRASTETQYF	TGTGCCACCAGCAGAGCTAGTACAGAGACCCAGTACTTC
NA	TRBV24-1	TRBJ2-7	many	13	CATEGDLSYEQYF	TGTGCCACCGAGGGGGACCTTTCCTACGAGCAGTACTTC
NA	TRBV19	TRBJ2-3	few	15	CATTRQLGSEDTQYF	TGTGCCACCACCCGGCAGCTGGGGTCAGAAGATACGCAGTATTTT
NA	TRBV19	TRBJ1-4	NA	15	CASRSRASTNEKLFF	TGTGCCAGTAGATCCAGGGCCTCAACTAATGAAAAACTGTTTTTT
TRBD2	TRBV6-1	TRBJ2-7	many	15	CASMTGGYSTYEQYF	TGTGCCAGCATGACGGGAGGATACAGCACCTACGAGCAGTACTTC
TRBD1	TRBV12-3/TRBV12-4	TRBJ1-5	NA	14	CASSPGQTNQPQHF	TGTGCCAGCAGTCCGGGACAGACAAATCAGCCCCAGCATTTT
NA	TRBV19	TRBJ1-1	many	13	CASIPAENTEAFF	TGTGCCAGTATCCCGGCGGAGAACACTGAAGCTTTCTTT
NA	TRBV7-2	TRBJ2-7	few	12	CASSLDTHEQYF	TGTGCCAGCAGCTTAGACACCCACGAGCAGTACTTC
NA	TRBV19	TRBJ2-3	many	17	CASSNGPVGGSTDTQYF	TGTGCCAGTAGTAACGGTCCGGTTGGTGGAAGCACAGATACGCAGTATTTT
NA	TRBV12-3/TRBV12-4	TRBJ2-1	once	14	CASSLTLAGNEQFF	TGTGCCAGCAGTTTAACACTAGCTGGTAATGAGCAGTTCTTC
NA	TRBV27	TRBJ1-5	many	15	CASSRGPVPNQPQHF	TGTGCCAGCAGTCGTGGCCCCGTTCCAAATCAGCCCCAGCATTTT
NA	TRBV2	TRBJ1-2	few	13	CARGQGGHYGYTF	TGTGCCAGGGGACAAGGTGGACACTATGGCTACACCTTC